This T cell receptor beta chain was obtained from a study of cytotoxic CD8 clonotypes in ibrutinib-treated CLL. Study findings and constraints: Before falling back toward baseline at progression, clonality had risen at the time of ibrutinib response. Rare overall, public clonotypes shrank or held steady under therapy.

Comment on this clone: The antigen is unknown.

The method was immunoSEQ multiplex PCR; TCRdb's version includes in-frame clones alone and lacks a portion of them. The sample has around 250,000 clones, 70% seen once. Libraries of TCR beta were made from about 2.2 micrograms of genomic DNA that came from cryopreserved PBMCs. This CDR3 has 14 residues. In germline, CDR1 is SGHTA, CDR2 FQGTGA. With 1 base removed from V and 0 bases from J, the gap between germline ends came to 6 bases. V and J are TRBV7-3 and TRBJ1-1; D unclear. This clonotype was obtained from a human donor with chronic lymphocytic leukemia. Sample: PBMCs, taken after 24 months of ibrutinib treatment. CDR3 coding DNA: TGTGCCAGCAGCTTAATCCCCCTGAACACTGAAGCTTTCTTT. It translates to CASSLIPLNTEAFF.